The 32 T cell receptor beta chains below come from one sample, sequenced in a study of cytomegalovirus exposure and HLA in healthy donors. PCR amplification relied on 60 Vbeta primers (plus 13 Jbeta primers). Clones were sequenced by immunoSEQ multiplex PCR, and TCRdb holds only the in-frame ones, with some missing. The table records 150,000 to 200,000 clones, roughly 85% of them present only once. Sequenced sample: PBMCs. These receptors were collected from a man aged 18 to 29 in good health and CMV-seropositive.

This clone was counted between two and nine times. The chain is built from TRBV6-1 and TRBJ1-5, with D maybe TRBD1 (5 bases). The CDR3 contains 15 residues. The V end was cut by 7 bases, the J end by 4 bases, with 17 bases between. Germline V gene lookup returns CDR1 MNHNS and CDR2 SASEGT. In DNA form, the CDR3 reads TGTGCCAGCACCCCCGGGGGGGTGATAAATCAGCCCCAGCATTTT. Protein sequence: CASTPGGVINQPQHF.

The chain is built from TRBV4-1 and TRBJ2-7; maybe TRBD2 (6 bases). CDR3 length: 15 residues. The V end was cut by 0 bases, the J end by 6 bases, with 15 bases between. Per germline, CDR1 MGHRA and CDR2 YSYEKL. In DNA form, the CDR3 reads TGCGCCAGCAGCCAAGAAGCCAATCAAGCGGGCGAGCAGTACTTC. It yields the protein CASSQEANQAGEQYF.

The CDR3 loop reads CASSHPGTSLQTQYF. CDR3 in DNA: TGTGCCAGCAGCCACCCCGGGACAAGCCTTCAGACCCAGTACTTC. This chain joins TRBV16 and TRBJ2-5; TRBD1 is a possible D gene (6 bases). Germline loops: CDR1 KGHSY, CDR2 FQNENV. Trimming removed 3 bases from V and 6 bases from J, with 17 bases in between. The CDR3 is made up of 15 amino acids.

J is TRBJ2-2 and V is TRBV27; 10 positions match TRBD1. The CDR3 runs 18 residues. Germline V gene data show CDR1 as MNHEY and CDR2 as SMNVEV (reference sequence). V dropped 4 bases and J dropped 3; count of bases not matched to a gene: 11. CDR3 coding DNA: TGTGCCAGCAGTTCCCTAGACAGGGGGCTGTCGGACACCGGGGAGCTGTTTTTT. This translates into CASSSLDRGLSDTGELFF.

The CDR3 DNA is TGTGCCAGCAGTTACCCGAGCCGCTCCTATAATTCACCCCTCCACTTT. Translating it yields CASSYPSRSYNSPLHF. The rearrangement uses TRBV6-6 and TRBJ1-6; the D is unclear. This CDR3 has 16 residues. Trimming left V 2 bases short and J 0 bases short, with 8 bases between. Germline CDR1 is MNHNY and CDR2 is SVGAGI (reference sequence).

The chain combines TRBV10-1 with TRBJ1-2; D remains ambiguous. The CDR3 length is 18 residues. Germline V CDR1 and CDR2: WNHNN, SYGVQD (reference sequence). Trimming shortened V by 8 bases and J by 4 bases, and 29 bases separated the two germline ends. CDR3: CASSHPPRRRRSFYGYTF. The CDR3 region has the DNA TGCGCCAGCTCCCATCCTCCCCGAAGACGGAGGAGCTTCTATGGCTACACCTTC.

CDR3 sequence (DNA): TGTGCCAGTAGTACCTACGGGAAATCCTACGAGCAGTACTTC. It encodes CASSTYGKSYEQYF. The chain is built from TRBV19 and TRBJ2-7; D is possibly TRBD2 (5 bases). This CDR3 comprises 14 residues. Per the germline V gene, CDR1 is LNHDA and CDR2 is SQIVND (reference sequence). The V and J ends lost 4 bases and 1 base respectively, with 11 bases between them.

This sequence joins TRBV10-1 and TRBJ2-2, with TRBD2 matching 11 bases. Germline CDR1 is WNHNN and CDR2 is SYGVQD (reference sequence). V dropped 6 bases and J dropped 4; count of bases not matched to a gene: 1. This CDR3 spans 14 amino acids. The CDR3 reads CASSGTSGTGELFF. The CDR3 DNA reads as TGCGCCAGCAGCGGGACTAGCGGCACCGGGGAGCTGTTTTTT.

V gene TRBV2 combines with J gene TRBJ2-7, with 10 bases that match TRBD2. This CDR3 is 15 amino acids long. CDR1 is SNHLY, CDR2 FYNNEI, per germline. Losses at the gene ends were 2 bases for V and 7 bases for J; bases not matched to a gene: 8. CDR3 bases: TGTGCCAGCAGTGAACTAGCGGGGGCCCTTGGGGAGCAGTACTTC. This codes for CASSELAGALGEQYF.

A few counts support this clone. V usage is TRBV27 and J usage is TRBJ1-4; 7 bases fit TRBD1. The CDR3 totals 14 residues. The germline gives CDR1 MNHEY, CDR2 SMNVEV (reference sequence). The V and J ends lost 5 bases and 3 bases, in that order; junction bases with no gene match: 3. CDR3 coding DNA: TGTGCCAGCAGTCGACAGGGTTCTAATGAAAAACTGTTTTTT. Its protein is CASSRQGSNEKLFF.

The chain employs TRBV14 and TRBJ1-1; no firm D call. In germline, CDR1 is SGHDN, CDR2 FVKESK. Trimming pared 4 bases from V and 5 bases from J, leaving 8 bases between. CDR3 length equals 12 residues. The DNA for the CDR3 is TGTGCCAGCAGCCCTTCCAGAACTGAAGCTTTCTTT. Amino acid sequence: CASSPSRTEAFF.

The rearrangement links TRBV6-5 to TRBJ2-5; 7 bases agree with TRBD1. Judging by the DNA end, TRBJ2-7 fits better; the J call may be wrong. This CDR3 has 13 amino acids. Germline assignment: CDR1 MNHEY and CDR2 SVGAGI. The CDR3 region has the DNA TGTGCCAGCAGCATCGGGACAGCCTACGAGCAGTACTTC. Translated: CASSIGTAYEQYF.

CDR3 in DNA: TGTGCCAGCAGTGACACAGGGAGTAATAATTCACCCCTCCACTTT. This gives the protein CASSDTGSNNSPLHF. The rearrangement joins TRBV2 to TRBJ1-6; D perhaps matches TRBD1 (6 bases). This CDR3 region has 15 residues. The germline V and J ends were trimmed by 3 bases and 5 bases, with 11 bases remaining between them. Germline V gene data show CDR1 as SNHLY and CDR2 as FYNNEI.

This clone occurred once. The chain carries TRBV10-3 and TRBJ1-3; a weak D match, TRBD1 (6 bases). The ends were cut back, 4 bases at V and 4 bases at J, with 11 bases in the middle. Germline V CDR1 and CDR2: ENHRY, SYGVKD. This CDR3 has 14 amino acids. In DNA form, the CDR3 reads TGTGCCATCAGTGTGGGGGCGACGGGAAACACCATATATTTT. This translates into CAISVGATGNTIYF.

The genes are TRBV10-2 and TRBJ1-3, with D possibly TRBD1 on 6 matching bases. V gave up 7 bases and J gave up 2 bases, with 18 bases separating them. The CDR3 covers 16 residues. Looked up from germline, CDR1 is WSHSY and CDR2 is SAAADI. CDR3 region: CASTSGQFSAGNTIYF. The CDR3, as DNA: TGCGCCAGCACCTCGGGACAATTTAGCGCTGGAAACACCATATATTTT.

The rearrangement joins TRBV18 to TRBJ1-6, with 10 bases identical to TRBD1. The length of the CDR3 is 15 residues. Germline lookup yields CDR1 KGHSH and CDR2 LQKENI. J lost 7 bases, V lost 3 bases, and 3 bases had no gene match. CDR3 bases: TGTGCCAGCTCACCTAGACAGGGGGCGAATTCACCCCTCCACTTT. Its protein is CASSPRQGANSPLHF.

The chain is built from TRBV18 and TRBJ1-6; TRBD1 agrees at 7 bases. Germline loops: CDR1 KGHSH, CDR2 LQKENI. The junction had 2 bases not matched to a gene; V was cut back by 5 bases and J by 7 bases. There are 13 residues in the CDR3. CDR3 coding DNA: TGTGCCAGCTCAGCAGGGGGAAATTCACCCCTCCACTTT. It yields the protein CASSAGGNSPLHF.

This sequence joins TRBV30 and TRBJ1-6; 7 nucleotides line up with TRBD1. CDR3 length: 17 amino acids. The J segment lost 9 bases and the V segment lost 1 base, leaving 15 bases of the junction unmatched. CDR1 GTSNPN and CDR2 SVGIG come from the germline V gene (reference sequence). Written as DNA, the CDR3 is TGTGCCTGGAGTGAAACCGCAGGGGGGCGTTTAGTTTCACCCCTCCACTTT. Its protein is CAWSETAGGRLVSPLHF.

This chain connects TRBV30 to TRBJ2-2, with 8 positions matching TRBD1. Germline CDR1 reads GTSNPN; CDR2 reads SVGIG (reference sequence). This CDR3 has 15 amino acids. J was trimmed by 4 bases and V by 5 bases; bases with no gene match: 9. Here the CDR3 DNA reads TGTGCCTGGGGGATTCCCAGGGGGCGCACCGGGGAGCTGTTTTTT. Its protein is CAWGIPRGRTGELFF.

The chain has TRBV5-1 and TRBJ2-1; D not certain. This CDR3 has 19 residues. In germline, CDR1 is SGHRS, CDR2 YFSETQ. V dropped 0 bases and J dropped 0 bases, with 19 bases sitting between them. CDR3 DNA sequence: TGCGCCAGCAGCTTGGACGTTCGGAGCGCCCGGAGCTCCTACAATGAGCAGTTCTTC. Its protein is CASSLDVRSARSSYNEQFF.

This sequence joins TRBV4-1 and TRBJ2-5; no definite D call. Germline V gene data show CDR1 as MGHRA and CDR2 as YSYEKL. The CDR3 totals 14 residues. V was cut by 4 bases and J by 2 bases, with 11 bases left in between. CDR3 coding DNA: TGCGCCAGCAGCCCGGTGCCTCCACAAGAGACCCAGTACTTC. Amino acid sequence: CASSPVPPQETQYF.

The chain links TRBV18 to TRBJ2-5; D perhaps matches TRBD2 (7 bases). The DNA end is a closer match to TRBJ2-7, so the J assignment may be wrong. CDR1 is KGHSH, CDR2 LQKENI, per germline. This CDR3 contains 16 residues. CDR3 region: CASSPGGGAYSYEQYF. The CDR3 DNA reads TGTGCCAGCTCACCAGGAGGGGGGGCTTACTCCTACGAGCAGTACTTC.

This rearrangement joins TRBV5-4 to TRBJ1-4; the match to TRBD1 covers 7 bases. Germline trimming cut 4 bases from V and 5 bases from J; bases unmatched to any gene: 5. There are 14 residues in the CDR3. Germline CDR1 reads SGHNT; CDR2 reads YYREEE (reference sequence). CDR3 sequence (DNA): TGTGCCAGCAGCCCGGGACAGACCAATGAAAAACTGTTTTTT. This encodes CASSPGQTNEKLFF. The whole variable domain, filled in from reference TRBV5-4 and TRBJ1-4, reads ETGVTQSPTHLIKTRGQQVTLRCSSQSGHNTVSWYQQALGQGPQFIFQYYREEENGRGNFPPRFSGLQFPNYSSELNVNALELDDSALYLCASSPGQTNEKLFFGSGTQLSVL.

The V call is TRBV10-3, the J call TRBJ1-2; 9 positions agree with TRBD1. Germline CDR1 ENHRY, CDR2 SYGVKD. This CDR3 spans 15 amino acids. With 4 bases clipped from V and 6 bases from J, the junction kept 9 bases outside the gene matches. The CDR3 region is CAISARDRDTNGYTF. In DNA, the CDR3 is TGTGCCATCAGTGCCCGGGACAGGGACACTAATGGCTACACCTTC.

The chain has TRBV9 and TRBJ1-3, with D tentatively TRBD1 (5 bases). This CDR3 region has 15 residues. In germline, CDR1 is SGDLS, CDR2 YYNGEE. The V gene lost 3 bases and the J gene lost 4 bases, with 14 bases spanning the gap. The CDR3 reads CASSASGALGNTIYF. For the CDR3, the DNA is TGTGCCAGCAGCGCCTCTGGGGCACTCGGAAACACCATATATTTT.

Only a few counts were recorded for this clone. The chain recombines TRBV28 with TRBJ1-1, with unresolved D. The CDR3 has 13 residues. V was trimmed by 2 bases and J by 4 bases, leaving 8 bases between them. CDR1 is MDHEN and CDR2 is SYDVKM in the germline V gene. The CDR3 spells CASSLGHGTEAFF. CDR3 coding DNA: TGTGCCAGCAGTTTAGGGCACGGCACTGAAGCTTTCTTT. Full variable domain (missing parts from reference TRBV28 and TRBJ1-1): DVKVTQSSRYLVKRTGEKVFLECVQDMDHENMFWYRQDPGLGLRLIYFSYDVKMKEKGDIPEGYSVSREKKERFSLILESASTNQTSMYLCASSLGHGTEAFFGQGTRLTVV.

The genes are TRBV5-6 and TRBJ2-1, with TRBD1 identical over 9 bases. The germline V gene has CDR1 SGHDT and CDR2 YYEEEE. Losses at the gene ends were 3 bases for V and 4 bases for J; bases not matched to a gene: 5. CDR3 size: 15 residues. CDR3 amino acids: CASSYGTGSYNEQFF. CDR3 coding DNA: TGTGCCAGCAGCTATGGGACAGGGAGTTACAATGAGCAGTTCTTC.

The J gene is TRBJ2-3, the V gene TRBV19; D possibly corresponds to TRBD2 (6 bases). The CDR3 totals 13 residues. Between the trimmed V and J ends, which lost 2 bases and 6 bases, there was a span of 9 bases. The germline CDR1 and CDR2 sequences are LNHDA and SQIVND (reference sequence). For the CDR3, the DNA is TGTGCCAGTAGTATATTTCGGGGGGATACGCAGTATTTT. Translated: CASSIFRGDTQYF.

The chain combines TRBV27 with TRBJ1-2; D gene ambiguous. The CDR3 loop spans 14 amino acids. The V end was cut by 4 bases, the J end by 6 bases, with 15 bases between. Germline values: CDR1 MNHEY, CDR2 SMNVEV (reference sequence). CDR3 sequence (DNA): TGTGCCAGCAGTTCTTTAGGCAGGCCTCATGGCTACACCTTC. As protein: CASSSLGRPHGYTF.

This chain joins TRBV19 and TRBJ1-6; D is ambiguous. CDR3 length: 14 amino acids. Germline V gene data show CDR1 as LNHDA and CDR2 as SQIVND (reference sequence). V lost 1 base and J lost 5, with 6 bases in between. The CDR3 loop is CASSIVENNSPLHF. As DNA, the CDR3 is TGTGCCAGTAGTATAGTGGAGAATAATTCACCCCTCCACTTT. The entire variable domain, with the rest obtained from reference TRBV19 and TRBJ1-6, is as follows: DGGITQSPKYLFRKEGQNVTLSCEQNLNHDAMYWYRQDPGQGLRLIYYSQIVNDFQKGDIAEGYSVSREKKESFPLTVTSAQKNPTAFYLCASSIVENNSPLHFGNGTRLTVT.

The gene calls are TRBV19 and TRBJ2-6, with TRBD1 as a possible D gene (7 bases). V was pared by 3 bases and J by 0 bases, with 21 bases between. The germline CDR1 and CDR2 sequences are LNHDA and SQIVND (reference sequence). This CDR3 has 20 amino acids. The CDR3, as DNA: TGTGCCAGTAGTATTATTATCAGGGGGGCTCCCTTCTCTGGGGCCAACGTCCTGACTTTC. As protein: CASSIIIRGAPFSGANVLTF.

The chain has TRBV5-1 and TRBJ2-5; possible D gene TRBD2, 7 bases. The CDR3 spans 14 residues. Trimming shortened V by 4 bases and J by 3 bases, and 13 bases separated the two germline ends. Germline loops: CDR1 SGHRS, CDR2 YFSETQ. The CDR3 DNA sequence: TGCGCCAGCAGCGAGGCGGGGGCCGAAGAGACCCAGTACTTC. This codes for CASSEAGAEETQYF.